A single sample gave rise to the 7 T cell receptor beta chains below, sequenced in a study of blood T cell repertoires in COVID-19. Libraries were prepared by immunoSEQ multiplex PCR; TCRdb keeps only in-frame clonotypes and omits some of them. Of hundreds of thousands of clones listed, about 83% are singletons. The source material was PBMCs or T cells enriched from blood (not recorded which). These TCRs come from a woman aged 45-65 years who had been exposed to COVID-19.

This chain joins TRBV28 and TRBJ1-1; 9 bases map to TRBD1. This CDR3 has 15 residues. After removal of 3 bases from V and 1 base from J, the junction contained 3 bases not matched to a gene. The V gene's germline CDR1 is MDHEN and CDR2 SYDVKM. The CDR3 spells CASSLMGQGNTEAFF. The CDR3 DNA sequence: TGTGCCAGCAGTTTGATGGGACAGGGGAACACTGAAGCTTTCTTT.

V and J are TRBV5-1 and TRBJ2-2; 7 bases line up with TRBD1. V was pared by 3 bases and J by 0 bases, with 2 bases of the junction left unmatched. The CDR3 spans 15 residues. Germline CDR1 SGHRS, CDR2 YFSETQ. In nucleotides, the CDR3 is TGCGCCAGCAGCTCGGGACAGTCGAACACCGGGGAGCTGTTTTTT. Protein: CASSSGQSNTGELFF.

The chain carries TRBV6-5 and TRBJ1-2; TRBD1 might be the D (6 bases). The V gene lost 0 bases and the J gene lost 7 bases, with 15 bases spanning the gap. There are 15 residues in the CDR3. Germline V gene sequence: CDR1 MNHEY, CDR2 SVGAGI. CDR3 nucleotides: TGTGCCAGCAGTTACTCGACTCGGGGGGCGGGTGGCTACACCTTC. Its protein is CASSYSTRGAGGYTF.

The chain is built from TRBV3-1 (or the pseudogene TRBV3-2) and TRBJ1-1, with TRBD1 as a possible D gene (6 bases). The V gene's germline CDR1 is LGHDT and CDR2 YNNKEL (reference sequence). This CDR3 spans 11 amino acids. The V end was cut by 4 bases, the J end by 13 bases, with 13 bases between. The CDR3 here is CASSRDNLVFF. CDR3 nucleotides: TGTGCCAGCAGCCGGGACAATCTTGTTTTCTTT.

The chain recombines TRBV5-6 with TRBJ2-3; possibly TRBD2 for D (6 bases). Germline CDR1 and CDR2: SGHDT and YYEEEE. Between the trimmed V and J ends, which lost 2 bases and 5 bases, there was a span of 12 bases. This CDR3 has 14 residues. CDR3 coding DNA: TGTGCCAGCAGCTTCTTACAGGAGGGAGATACGCAGTATTTT. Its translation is CASSFLQEGDTQYF.

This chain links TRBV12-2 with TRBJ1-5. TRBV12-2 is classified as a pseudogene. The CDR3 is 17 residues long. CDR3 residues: CASRLAPLGGRNQPQHF. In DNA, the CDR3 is TGTGCAAGTCGCTTAGCGCCGCTGGGGGGGAGGAATCAGCCCCAGCATTTT.

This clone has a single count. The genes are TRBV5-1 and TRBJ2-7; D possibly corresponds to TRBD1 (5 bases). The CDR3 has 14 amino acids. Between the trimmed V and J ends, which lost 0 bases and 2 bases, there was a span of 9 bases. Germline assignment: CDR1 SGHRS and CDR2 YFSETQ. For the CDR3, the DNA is TGCGCCAGCAGCTTGGACACAGGACCCTACGAGCAGTACTTC. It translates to CASSLDTGPYEQYF. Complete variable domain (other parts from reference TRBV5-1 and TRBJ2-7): KAGVTQTPRYLIKTRGQQVTLSCSPISGHRSVSWYQQTPGQGLQFLFEYFSETQRNKGNFPGRFSGRQFSNSRSEMNVSTLELGDSALYLCASSLDTGPYEQYFGPGTRLTVT.